This entry lists 29 T cell receptor beta chains sequenced from one sample in a study of PD-L1 blockade in urothelial cancer. Time point noted: pretreatment peripheral blood. Clones were read by immunoSEQ multiplex PCR, and TCRdb kept only the in-frame ones, dropping some. The sample lists about 95,000 clones, around 87% occurring once. Specimen: PBMCs, collected around atezolizumab (anti-PD-L1) treatment. The receptor source for this set is a man between 60 and 70 years old with urothelial cancer.

V is TRBV13 and J is TRBJ1-1; D remains unclear. The CDR3 length is 12 residues. V was clipped by 7 bases and J by 5 bases, with 11 bases between them. Germline V CDR1 and CDR2: PRHDT, FYEKMQ (reference sequence). The CDR3 sequence: CASIMRGTEAFF. The CDR3 DNA reads as TGTGCCAGCATAATGAGAGGGACTGAAGCTTTCTTT.

A single count supports this clone. The rearrangement joins TRBV5-1 to TRBJ2-3, with 8 bases that match TRBD1. V gave up 5 bases and J gave up 2 bases; unmatched junction bases: 4. Germline V gene data show CDR1 as SGHRS and CDR2 as YFSETQ. This CDR3 region has 14 residues. The CDR3, as DNA: TGCGCCAGCAGGCGGACAGGGTACACAGATACGCAGTATTTT. The encoded protein is CASRRTGYTDTQYF.

This chain connects TRBV6-5 to TRBJ2-4, with TRBD1 identical over 8 bases. J gave up 5 bases and V 4 bases, and 7 bases lay outside the gene matches. The CDR3 is 15 residues long. Germline V CDR1 and CDR2: MNHEY, SVGAGI. CDR3 sequence (DNA): TGTGCCAGCAGTTCGCTGGACAGGGACCAAAACATTCAGTACTTC. This translates into CASSSLDRDQNIQYF.

The CDR3 DNA reads as TGTGCCAGCAGCTTAATGGGGCTAGCGGGGGGCCAGACCCAGTACTTC. Its protein product is CASSLMGLAGGQTQYF. The J gene is TRBJ2-5, the V gene TRBV7-3, with 11 bases that match TRBD2. Unmatched junction bases numbered 7, after V lost 1 base and J lost 6 bases. Germline V gene lookup returns CDR1 SGHTA and CDR2 FQGTGA. The CDR3 length is 16 residues.

The CDR3 loop is CASSTRTLQRGELFF. CDR3 nucleotides: TGTGCCAGTAGTACGAGGACATTGCAACGCGGGGAGCTGTTTTTT. This rearrangement joins TRBV19 to TRBJ2-2, with a weak D call TRBD1 (5 bases). Germline lookup yields CDR1 LNHDA and CDR2 SQIVND (reference sequence). Trimming pared 4 bases from V and 7 bases from J, leaving 16 bases between. This CDR3 is built from 15 residues.

This sequence joins TRBV28 and TRBJ1-5; 9 positions agree with TRBD1. This CDR3 is built from 14 residues. After removal of 5 bases from V and 7 bases from J, the junction contained 6 bases not matched to a gene. Per germline, CDR1 MDHEN and CDR2 SYDVKM. CDR3 nucleotide sequence: TGTGCCAGCAGTCCGGGACAGGGAGTCCAGCCCCAGCATTTT. The encoded protein is CASSPGQGVQPQHF.

The CDR3 spells CAISESGVNTEAFF. The CDR3 region has the DNA TGTGCCATCAGTGAGTCGGGAGTGAACACTGAAGCTTTCTTT. The chain uses TRBV10-3 and TRBJ1-1; D remains ambiguous. V was trimmed by 0 bases and J by 0 bases, leaving 5 bases between them. CDR3 size: 14 residues. Germline V lookup: CDR1 ENHRY, CDR2 SYGVKD.

The DNA for the CDR3 is TGTGCCAGCAGTTTCACGGGACTTAAAGTTCGGGGCTACACCTTC. Its protein product is CASSFTGLKVRGYTF. This sequence joins TRBV6-5 and TRBJ1-2, with TRBD1 as a possible D gene (5 bases). Germline V gives CDR1 MNHEY, CDR2 SVGAGI. With 4 bases removed from V and 8 bases from J, the gap between germline ends came to 20 bases. This CDR3 is built from 15 residues.

The chain joins TRBV6-6 to TRBJ1-2; TRBD1 might be the D (6 bases). The CDR3 is 13 residues long. Germline loops: CDR1 MNHNY, CDR2 SVGAGI (reference sequence). The V end was cut by 8 bases, the J end by 8 bases, with 18 bases between. The CDR3 is CASAKRAGEGYTF. The CDR3 DNA is TGTGCCAGCGCAAAAAGGGCAGGGGAGGGCTACACCTTC.

The chain combines TRBV20-1 with TRBJ1-2, with 7 positions matching TRBD1. From germline, CDR1 is DFQATT and CDR2 SNEGSKA (reference sequence). The CDR3 runs to 11 residues. The V and J ends lost 4 bases and 8 bases, in that order; junction bases with no gene match: 4. The CDR3 loop is CSAKTGQGYTF. CDR3 nucleotides: TGCAGTGCTAAGACAGGGCAAGGCTACACCTTC.

The chain has TRBV2 and TRBJ2-4; 9 bases line up with TRBD2. This CDR3 has 13 residues. V dropped 2 bases and J dropped 16; count of bases not matched to a gene: 9. Per the germline V gene, CDR1 is SNHLY and CDR2 is FYNNEI. CDR3 nucleotide sequence: TGTGCCAGCAGTGAACAAATAGCGGGGGCCCGCTACTTC. This encodes CASSEQIAGARYF. The full variable domain, its missing parts supplied by reference TRBV2 and TRBJ2-4, is EPEVTQTPSHQVTQMGQEVILRCVPISNHLYFYWYRQILGQKVEFLVSFYNNEISEKSEIFDDQFSVERPDGSNFTLKIRSTKLEDSAMYFCASSEQIAGARYFGAGTRLSVL.

The chain combines TRBV11-2 with TRBJ2-5; D is perhaps TRBD1 (6 bases). V lost 7 bases, J lost 1 base, and 10 bases lay in between. Germline values: CDR1 SGHAT, CDR2 FQNNGV. This CDR3 spans 13 amino acids. The CDR3 region is CASTLGGQETQYF. In nucleotides, the CDR3 is TGTGCCAGCACCCTAGGGGGCCAAGAGACCCAGTACTTC.

The chain recombines TRBV21-1 with TRBJ2-7; TRBD2 is the table's D call, not checked against the DNA. TRBV21-1 counts as a pseudogene. This CDR3 has 14 residues. The CDR3 loop is CASFLRGGAGEQYF. CDR3 in DNA: TGTGCCAGCTTTTTACGGGGGGGGGCCGGAGAGCAGTACTTC.

The V gene is TRBV7-2, the J gene TRBJ1-6; D might be TRBD1 (6 bases). This CDR3 has 16 amino acids. Germline lookup yields CDR1 SGHTA and CDR2 FQGNSA. V was trimmed by 4 bases and J by 9 bases, leaving 19 bases between them. CDR3 sequence: CASSSIGGRGASPLHF. Here the CDR3 DNA reads TGTGCCAGCAGCTCGATCGGAGGCAGGGGCGCTTCACCCCTCCACTTT.

The genes are TRBV5-1 and TRBJ2-1; TRBD2 matches 12 bases. J gave up 6 bases and V 4 bases, and 14 bases lay outside the gene matches. Germline V gene data show CDR1 as SGHRS and CDR2 as YFSETQ. CDR3 size: 18 residues. The CDR3 DNA sequence: TGCGCCAGCAGCATGGGGACTAGCGGGTTGCGGTGGGCCAATGAGCAGTTCTTC. This sequence encodes CASSMGTSGLRWANEQFF. Variable domain in full (rest from reference TRBV5-1 and TRBJ2-1): KAGVTQTPRYLIKTRGQQVTLSCSPISGHRSVSWYQQTPGQGLQFLFEYFSETQRNKGNFPGRFSGRQFSNSRSEMNVSTLELGDSALYLCASSMGTSGLRWANEQFFGPGTRLTVL.

The V and J genes are TRBV5-1 and TRBJ2-3, with TRBD2 identical over 7 bases. Germline loops: CDR1 SGHRS, CDR2 YFSETQ. The CDR3 runs 16 residues. The V gene end was trimmed by 2 bases and the J gene end by 4 bases; junction bases not matched to a gene: 10. The CDR3 DNA is TGCGCCAGCAGCTTCCTGGGGAGCGGGGTAGCAGATACGCAGTATTTT. The encoded protein is CASSFLGSGVADTQYF.

V usage is TRBV5-1 and J usage is TRBJ1-1, with D uncertain. Trimming left V 0 bases short and J 3 bases short, with 9 bases between. The CDR3 runs to 14 residues. Germline V lookup: CDR1 SGHRS, CDR2 YFSETQ. DNA for the CDR3: TGCGCCAGCAGCTTGGTTGGCGGGGACACTGAAGCTTTCTTT. Translated, it gives CASSLVGGDTEAFF.

The rearrangement links TRBV5-6 to TRBJ1-2; D may be TRBD1 (6 bases). The CDR3 totals 17 residues. Trimming removed 0 bases from V and 2 bases from J, with 17 bases in between. Per the germline V gene, CDR1 is SGHDT and CDR2 is YYEEEE. CDR3 residues: CASSLGTENLLNYGYTF. The CDR3 region has the DNA TGTGCCAGCAGCTTGGGGACAGAAAACCTTTTAAACTATGGCTACACCTTC.

V and J are TRBV5-8 and TRBJ2-3, with 12 positions matching TRBD2. Germline loops: CDR1 SGHTS, CDR2 YDEGEE. The length of the CDR3 is 15 residues. V lost 5 bases to trimming and J lost 6 bases; unmatched junction nucleotides: 7. The CDR3 sequence is CASRTTSGGYDTQYF. CDR3 nucleotides: TGTGCCAGCAGGACGACTAGCGGGGGATACGATACGCAGTATTTT.

This chain links TRBV5-8 with TRBJ1-4, with 10 bases lining up with TRBD1. Germline CDR1 SGHTS, CDR2 YDEGEE. V was clipped by 3 bases and J by 7 bases; unmatched bases: 3. The CDR3 loop spans 14 amino acids. CDR3 sequence reads: CASSSRTGGEKLFF. The CDR3 DNA sequence: TGTGCCAGCAGCTCCCGGACAGGGGGTGAAAAACTGTTTTTT.

V gene TRBV30 combines with J gene TRBJ2-3, with D perhaps TRBD1 (6 bases). Germline V gives CDR1 GTSNPN, CDR2 SVGIG (reference sequence). This CDR3 comprises 13 residues. V lost 0 bases to trimming and J lost 6 bases, with 10 bases between them. CDR3 loop: CAWSVQGADTQYF. CDR3 nucleotides: TGTGCCTGGAGTGTACAGGGAGCGGATACGCAGTATTTT.

The chain's CDR3 is CASSQDTDRVTGNTIYF. The DNA for the CDR3 is TGCGCCAGCAGCCAAGACACAGACAGGGTAACTGGAAACACCATATATTTT. J is TRBJ1-3 and V is TRBV4-1, with TRBD1 identical over 7 bases. The CDR3 contains 17 residues. Germline V gene lookup returns CDR1 MGHRA and CDR2 YSYEKL. Trimming removed 0 bases from V and 2 bases from J; junction bases left unmatched: 7.

The chain carries TRBV14 and TRBJ1-5; D is ambiguous. V was cut by 1 base and J by 1 base, with 8 bases left in between. The CDR3 loop spans 15 amino acids. Germline V lookup: CDR1 SGHDN, CDR2 FVKESK. The CDR3 is CASSQGTGSNQPQHF. CDR3 nucleotide sequence: TGTGCCAGCAGCCAAGGTACGGGGAGCAATCAGCCCCAGCATTTT.

The CDR3 reads CASSVESGGGTDTQYF. CDR3 DNA: TGTGCCAGCAGCGTAGAGAGCGGGGGGGGAACAGATACGCAGTATTTT. The rearrangement uses TRBV9 and TRBJ2-3; 10 bases fit TRBD2. Germline V lookup: CDR1 SGDLS, CDR2 YYNGEE. With 0 bases clipped from V and 3 bases from J, the junction kept 4 bases outside the gene matches. The CDR3 length is 16 residues. Based on the CDR3 plus reference TRBV9 and TRBJ2-3, the full variable domain is DSGVTQTPKHLITATGQRVTLRCSPRSGDLSVYWYQQSLDQGLQFLIQYYNGEERAKGNILERFSAQQFPDLHSELNLSSLELGDSALYFCASSVESGGGTDTQYFGPGTRLTVL.

In this sample, this clone turned up many times. The CDR3, as DNA: TGTGCCTGGAGGGCAGGGCCGAGCACCGGGGAGCTGTTTTTT. Its protein is CAWRAGPSTGELFF. This chain uses TRBV30 with TRBJ2-2, with a tentative D call TRBD1 (5 bases). Germline CDR1 GTSNPN, CDR2 SVGIG (reference sequence). CDR3 length equals 14 residues. V lost 3 bases and J lost 4, with 12 bases in between.

The rearrangement joins TRBV7-9 to TRBJ2-1, with 10 nucleotides matching TRBD2. The CDR3 extends over 14 amino acids. The V segment lost 6 bases and the J segment 5 bases; nucleotides outside the gene matches: 4. From germline, CDR1 is SEHNR and CDR2 FQNEAQ (reference sequence). CDR3 sequence (DNA): TGTGCCAGCAGTTGGGGGACTAGCGACAATGAGCAGTTCTTC. It encodes CASSWGTSDNEQFF.

V gene TRBV28 combines with J gene TRBJ2-5, with 7 positions matching TRBD2. Losses at the gene ends were 5 bases for V and 2 bases for J; bases not matched to a gene: 8. CDR1 and CDR2 from the germline V gene are MDHEN and SYDVKM. CDR3 length equals 15 residues. CDR3 DNA sequence: TGTGCCAGCAGTCCCGGGGGGAGCGAACAAGAGACCCAGTACTTC. Translating gives CASSPGGSEQETQYF.

V gene TRBV5-4 combines with J gene TRBJ2-3; no firm D call. CDR3 length equals 12 residues. Trimming removed 5 bases at V and 5 bases at J, with 9 bases between. Germline-derived CDR1 and CDR2 are SGHNT and YYREEE (reference sequence). CDR3 sequence reads: CASSLPGDTQYF. For the CDR3, the DNA is TGTGCCAGCAGTTTGCCCGGAGATACGCAGTATTTT.

The chain recombines TRBV9 with TRBJ2-5, with a tentative D call TRBD2 (6 bases). Germline lookup yields CDR1 SGDLS and CDR2 YYNGEE. V lost 4 bases, J lost 6 bases, and 16 bases lay in between. The CDR3 runs to 14 residues. CDR3 loop: CASSPRLDTKTQYF. The CDR3 nucleotides are TGTGCCAGCAGCCCCCGACTAGATACAAAGACCCAGTACTTC.